What follows describes a single T cell receptor (beta chain). Antigen unknown. The stimulus was lysate of CMV-infected fibroblasts, around 11 ug/mL. Memory cells lacking CD40L and CD69 with high CD45RO were sorted. The libraries were made with immunoSEQ version 4 in survey mode. Clones were read by immunoSEQ multiplex PCR, and TCRdb kept only the in-frame ones, dropping some. The top ten hold 3% of the sample, which has about 50,000 clones, about 80% seen once. These data belong to a study of persistence of HIV-infected CD4 T cells. The wider study: The sample holds CD4+ T cells responsive to CMV or HIV-1 Gag.

Broader study findings: Degenerate expanded CDR3beta sequences were enriched among CMV- and Gag-responding cells.

The clonotype was recovered from an adult man with HIV who was CMV-seropositive. The sequencing used CD4+ T cells sorted from PBMCs after approximately 18-hour stimulation, collected from a patient who received antiretroviral therapy.

CDR3 coding DNA: TGTGCCAGCTCACCCCAGACAGTAAACACTGAAGCTTTCTTT. Protein sequence: CASSPQTVNTEAFF. The chain carries TRBV18 and TRBJ1-1; D may be TRBD1 (5 bases). Germline lookup yields CDR1 KGHSH and CDR2 LQKENI. V was clipped by 3 bases and J by 2 bases, with 10 bases between them. The CDR3 is 14 residues long. Using reference TRBV18 and TRBJ1-1 for the parts outside the CDR3, the full variable domain is NAGVMQNPRHLVRRRGQEARLRCSPMKGHSHVYWYRQLPEEGLKFMVYLQKENIIDESGMPKERFSAEFPKEGPSILRIQQVVRGDSAAYFCASSPQTVNTEAFFGQGTRLTVV.